These 29 T cell receptor beta chains were sequenced from one sample in a study of shared clonotypes between healthy human individuals. Clones were read by immunoSEQ multiplex PCR, and TCRdb kept only the in-frame ones, dropping some. Here the sample spans 2 million to 3 million clones, over 85% being singletons. Input material: naive CD4+ T cells from PBMCs. Subset reported: CD45RA+ positively selected. Receptors were obtained from a man aged 18 to 30 in good health. Some clones in this sample may be carry-over from other donors' samples.

The rearrangement uses TRBV5-1 and TRBJ2-7; TRBD1 matches 11 bases. The J segment lost 4 bases and the V segment lost 2 bases, leaving 8 bases of the junction unmatched. Germline lookup yields CDR1 SGHRS and CDR2 YFSETQ. The CDR3 extends over 16 amino acids. The DNA of the CDR3 is TGCGCCAGCAGCTTAGGACAGGGGGCTAGTGTGTACGAGCAGTACTTC. Translated: CASSLGQGASVYEQYF.

The chain employs TRBV11-3 and TRBJ2-2, with no clear D. Germline V CDR1 and CDR2: SGHNT, YENEEA. The CDR3 length is 16 residues. V lost 3 bases to trimming and J lost 4 bases, with 15 bases between them. This CDR3 reads CASSLRTFRSTGELFF. Written as DNA, the CDR3 is TGTGCCAGCAGCTTGAGGACCTTCAGAAGCACCGGGGAGCTGTTTTTT.

The genes are TRBV6-5 and TRBJ2-3; D might be TRBD2 (6 bases). The CDR3 has 14 residues. From germline, CDR1 is MNHEY and CDR2 SVGAGI. V was trimmed by 4 bases and J by 2 bases, leaving 10 bases between them. The chain's CDR3 is CASSWGLATDTQYF. DNA of the CDR3: TGTGCCAGCAGTTGGGGACTGGCCACAGATACGCAGTATTTT.

The V call is TRBV13, the J call TRBJ2-2; TRBD2 matches 9 bases. There are 17 residues in the CDR3. Unmatched junction bases numbered 11, after V lost 3 bases and J lost 6 bases. Germline-derived CDR1 and CDR2 are PRHDT and FYEKMQ (reference sequence). The CDR3 DNA sequence: TGTGCCAGCAGCTTCCCCTCCGGGACTAGCTTCCCCGGGGAGCTGTTTTTT. This translates into CASSFPSGTSFPGELFF.

This clone has just a few counts. This chain joins TRBV29-1 and TRBJ1-2; no firm D call. This CDR3 is built from 13 residues. Trimming took off 7 bases at V and 6 bases at J, with 18 bases between the two ends. Germline CDR1 reads SQVTM; CDR2 reads ANQGSEA. The CDR3 sequence is CSAGGPGDDGYTF. CDR3 DNA sequence: TGCAGCGCCGGAGGACCGGGCGATGATGGCTACACCTTC.

The chain joins TRBV27 to TRBJ1-5; D unresolved. From germline, CDR1 is MNHEY and CDR2 SMNVEV (reference sequence). This CDR3 is 12 amino acids long. Trimming stripped 8 bases from V and 1 base from J, with 6 bases between. The CDR3 loop reads CASGYSNQPQHF. The CDR3 DNA is TGTGCCAGCGGGTACAGCAATCAGCCCCAGCATTTT.

The chain recombines TRBV5-6 with TRBJ1-2; D remains unclear. The V end was cut by 0 bases, the J end by 0 bases, with 18 bases between. Germline V gene data show CDR1 as SGHDT and CDR2 as YYEEEE. The CDR3 is made up of 18 amino acids. The CDR3 coding sequence is TGTGCCAGCAGCTTGGTCGGCCTAGGGAGTCGCGCTAACTATGGCTACACCTTC. It specifies CASSLVGLGSRANYGYTF.

This chain uses TRBV7-9 with TRBJ2-2; TRBD1 matches 8 bases. With 4 bases clipped from V and 6 bases from J, the junction kept 7 bases outside the gene matches. The CDR3 consists of 15 residues. Germline-derived CDR1 and CDR2 are SEHNR and FQNEAQ (reference sequence). CDR3 bases: TGTGCCAGCAGCTCCGGACAGGGCAGGGCCGGGGAGCTGTTTTTT. Protein sequence: CASSSGQGRAGELFF.

Of note for this clone: Other DNA sequences in this sample translate to the same CDR3. The chain joins TRBV6-6 to TRBJ2-2, with 8 bases matching TRBD1. V was clipped by 8 bases and J by 5 bases; unmatched bases: 10. Germline V gene data show CDR1 as MNHNY and CDR2 as SVGAGI (reference sequence). The length of the CDR3 is 15 residues. CDR3 in amino acids: CASRPGQGGTGELFF. The CDR3 DNA is TGTGCCAGCCGACCAGGACAGGGCGGAACCGGGGAGCTGTTTTTT.

Points on this clone: The same CDR3 can be traced to other DNA sequences in this sample. The chain combines TRBV6-5 with TRBJ1-3, with 7 bases aligning to TRBD1. J was trimmed by 3 bases and V by 6 bases; bases with no gene match: 2. The CDR3 sequence is 13 residues long. Germline V gene data show CDR1 as MNHEY and CDR2 as SVGAGI. The CDR3 is CASRRQGGNTIYF. The CDR3 DNA follows: TGTGCCAGCAGGCGACAGGGTGGAAACACCATATATTTT.

This chain uses TRBV23-1 with TRBJ2-7, with TRBD2 matching over 13 bases. TRBV23-1 is an open reading frame, and its role is uncertain. Unmatched junction bases numbered 28, after V lost 6 bases and J lost 5 bases. This CDR3 has 22 residues. CDR3 in amino acids: CASRPDWWGRTSGSAQRDEQYF. CDR3 nucleotide sequence: TGCGCCAGCAGGCCGGATTGGTGGGGGAGGACTAGCGGGAGTGCCCAGCGGGACGAGCAGTACTTC.

CDR3: CASSGRGVQSSNEQFF. The CDR3 DNA reads TGTGCCAGCTCGGGAAGGGGGGTTCAGTCTTCCAATGAGCAGTTCTTC. V and J are TRBV18 and TRBJ2-1; the D call may be TRBD1 or TRBD2 (6 bases each). The CDR3 length is 16 residues. V lost 6 bases and J 6 bases, leaving 21 bases between the germline ends. Per the germline V gene, CDR1 is KGHSH and CDR2 is LQKENI.

V gene TRBV4-2 combines with J gene TRBJ2-2; D may correspond to TRBD1 or TRBD2 (6 bases each). The CDR3 has 16 amino acids. Germline V gene lookup returns CDR1 LGHNA and CDR2 YNFKEQ. V was trimmed by 0 bases and J by 4 bases, leaving 12 bases between them. The CDR3 DNA sequence: TGTGCCAGCAGCCAAGATTGGGGGGCGGTCACCGGGGAGCTGTTTTTT. Amino acid sequence: CASSQDWGAVTGELFF.

This chain connects TRBV6-1 to TRBJ2-3; 13 positions agree with TRBD2. The CDR3 runs to 17 residues. Germline values: CDR1 MNHNS, CDR2 SASEGT. After removal of 4 bases from V and 5 bases from J, the junction contained 9 bases not matched to a gene. The CDR3 DNA follows: TGTGCCAGCAGTGTTCCACTAGCGGGAGGGCCGGGAGATACGCAGTATTTT. The encoded protein is CASSVPLAGGPGDTQYF.

The chain carries TRBV5-1 and TRBJ2-2, with 11 bases identical to TRBD2. The germline V gene has CDR1 SGHRS and CDR2 YFSETQ. The V and J ends lost 2 bases and 6 bases, in that order; junction bases with no gene match: 6. The CDR3 covers 16 residues. The CDR3 sequence is CASSLLAGDHSGELFF. The CDR3 DNA reads TGCGCCAGCAGCTTACTAGCGGGAGACCACTCCGGGGAGCTGTTTTTT.

This clone came up once. CDR3 bases: TGCAGCGTGAACCGGGACATAAAAACTGAAGCTTTCTTT. The encoded protein is CSVNRDIKTEAFF. The chain employs TRBV29-1 and TRBJ1-1; tentative D call: TRBD1 (6 bases). The germline V gene encodes CDR1 SQVTM and CDR2 ANQGSEA. This CDR3 is built from 13 residues. Trimming left V 6 bases short and J 5 bases short, with 16 bases between.

The rearrangement joins TRBV5-1 to TRBJ1-5; D is perhaps TRBD1 (6 bases). The germline V gene encodes CDR1 SGHRS and CDR2 YFSETQ. V was pared by 0 bases and J by 0 bases, with 10 bases between. This CDR3 has 16 amino acids. CDR3 region: CASSLGTEASNQPQHF. The CDR3 region has the DNA TGCGCCAGCAGCTTGGGGACAGAGGCTAGCAATCAGCCCCAGCATTTT.

The rearrangement links TRBV7-9 to TRBJ1-4; TRBD1 might be the D (5 bases). From germline, CDR1 is SEHNR and CDR2 FQNEAQ (reference sequence). The CDR3 consists of 14 residues. Between the trimmed V and J ends, which lost 1 base and 7 bases, there was a span of 10 bases. The CDR3 sequence is CASSLGDFSEKLFF. Here the CDR3 DNA reads TGTGCCAGCAGCTTAGGGGACTTCAGTGAAAAACTGTTTTTT.

The chain links TRBV7-9 to TRBJ2-2; D uncertain. The V end lost 1 base, the J end lost 2 bases, and 17 bases lay between the germline ends. This CDR3 is built from 18 residues. Germline-derived CDR1 and CDR2 are SEHNR and FQNEAQ (reference sequence). In nucleotides, the CDR3 is TGTGCCAGCAGCTTAGGTTTATCGGCAGTTTCAAACACCGGGGAGCTGTTTTTT. It yields the protein CASSLGLSAVSNTGELFF.

The chain links TRBV2 to TRBJ2-6, with 8 positions matching TRBD1. V shed 4 bases, J shed 0 bases, and the junction held 5 bases outside the gene matches. Germline-derived CDR1 and CDR2 are SNHLY and FYNNEI. The length of the CDR3 is 17 residues. The CDR3 is CASSGRDRFSGANVLTF. CDR3 DNA sequence: TGTGCCAGCAGTGGCCGGGACAGGTTCTCTGGGGCCAACGTCCTGACTTTC.

This chain joins TRBV30 and TRBJ2-1; TRBD1 matches 7 bases. V lost 4 bases and J lost 2; bases outside the gene matches: 2. Germline V gene sequence: CDR1 GTSNPN, CDR2 SVGIG (reference sequence). There are 13 residues in the CDR3. The CDR3 DNA reads TGTGCCTGGAAAGGGACAGCCTACAATGAGCAGTTCTTC. Its protein product is CAWKGTAYNEQFF.

The chain employs TRBV7-8 and TRBJ2-2; 8 bases are a match to TRBD1. V lost 5 bases and J lost 2; bases outside the gene matches: 7. In germline, CDR1 is SGHVS, CDR2 FQNEAQ. The length of the CDR3 is 16 residues. The CDR3 nucleotides are TGTGCCAGCAGCCCACGGGACAGGCACAACACCGGGGAGCTGTTTTTT. Translation gives CASSPRDRHNTGELFF.

The chain joins TRBV6-5 to TRBJ1-3, with D tentatively TRBD1 (5 bases). V lost 0 bases and J lost 4, with 13 bases in between. Germline V gene sequence: CDR1 MNHEY, CDR2 SVGAGI. This CDR3 is built from 16 residues. The CDR3 nucleotides are TGTGCCAGCAGTTACTCGAGAGGGGACGTAGGAAACACCATATATTTT. Its translation is CASSYSRGDVGNTIYF.

V and J are TRBV27 and TRBJ1-6, with TRBD1 matching 10 bases. The V and J ends lost 5 bases and 10 bases, in that order; junction bases with no gene match: 8. Germline CDR1 and CDR2: MNHEY and SMNVEV (reference sequence). The CDR3 has 15 amino acids. The CDR3 loop reads CASSLRQGAESPLHF. As DNA, the CDR3 is TGTGCCAGCAGTCTCCGACAGGGGGCCGAATCACCCCTCCACTTT.

The chain employs TRBV7-8 and TRBJ1-5; D call uncertain. The CDR3 extends over 13 amino acids. Trimming cost V 2 bases and J 7 bases, with 9 bases left between them. CDR1 and CDR2 from the germline V gene are SGHVS and FQNEAQ. The CDR3 protein is CASSLWGGQPQHF. The DNA of the CDR3 is TGTGCCAGCAGCTTATGGGGTGGACAGCCCCAGCATTTT. Variable domain in full (rest from reference TRBV7-8 and TRBJ1-5): GAGVSQSPRYKVAKRGQDVALRCDPISGHVSLFWYQQALGQGPEFLTYFQNEAQLDKSGLPSDRFFAERPEGSVSTLKIQRTQQEDSAVYLCASSLWGGQPQHFGDGTRLSIL.

This clone has just a few counts. This chain links TRBV5-5 with TRBJ2-2; D is undetermined. V was shortened by 0 bases and J by 7 bases, with 13 bases between the two germline ends. This CDR3 region has 15 residues. The germline gives CDR1 SGHKS, CDR2 YYEKEE (reference sequence). CDR3 nucleotides: TGTGCCAGCAGCTTGGTAGTAGGCAGTGGCGGGGAGCTGTTTTTT. Translating gives CASSLVVGSGGELFF.

V usage is TRBV11-3 and J usage is TRBJ2-3; D is unclear. The CDR3 runs 14 residues. CDR1 and CDR2 from the germline V gene are SGHNT and YENEEA. Between the trimmed V and J ends, which lost 0 bases and 0 bases, there was a span of 4 bases. CDR3 residues: CASSLDASTDTQYF. CDR3 nucleotides: TGTGCCAGCAGCTTAGATGCTAGCACAGATACGCAGTATTTT.

The CDR3 sequence is CATSRDLPKETQYF. The CDR3, as DNA: TGTGCCACCAGCAGGGACTTACCAAAAGAGACCCAGTACTTC. V and J are TRBV15 and TRBJ2-5; D perhaps matches TRBD2 (5 bases). The CDR3 loop spans 14 amino acids. V was pared by 3 bases and J by 3 bases, with 11 bases between. The germline V gene encodes CDR1 LNHNV and CDR2 YYDKDF (reference sequence). Full variable domain (outside the CDR3, taken from reference TRBV15 and TRBJ2-5): DAMVIQNPRYQVTQFGKPVTLSCSQTLNHNVMYWYQQKSSQAPKLLFHYYDKDFNNEADTPDNFQSRRPNTSFCFLDIRSPGLGDTAMYLCATSRDLPKETQYFGPGTRLLVL.

The V call is TRBV11-2, the J call TRBJ2-7; weak D call: TRBD2 (7 bases). V was cut by 1 base and J by 3 bases, with 16 bases left in between. CDR3 length: 16 amino acids. Germline CDR1 is SGHAT and CDR2 is FQNNGV. CDR3 DNA sequence: TGTGCCAGCAGCTTAGCGGGGGGCAGGGCGTTCTACGAGCAGTACTTC. Translated: CASSLAGGRAFYEQYF.